One and the same sample provided the 23 T cell receptor beta chains below, sequenced in a study of Ad26.COV2.S vaccination and SARS-CoV-2 variants. Data came from immunoSEQ multiplex PCR; TCRdb stores just in-frame clones and leaves some out. Among some 460,000 clones, roughly 87% were seen once, and the ten largest hold about 1.5%. Treatment meaning: some 20 received Ad26.COV2.S at low or high dose, single or two shots; several received placebo; per-sample allocation not given. Samples analyzed were those drawn on day 63 after the first vaccine or placebo injection. The source material was peripheral blood, sampled in a trial of Ad26.COV2.S vaccine versus placebo. These receptors came from a person aged 18 to 65 who received the Ad26.COV2.S COVID-19 vaccine or a placebo.

The J gene is TRBJ2-5, the V gene TRBV4-3; no firm D call. The CDR3 has 13 residues. The V and J ends lost 0 bases and 9 bases respectively, with 11 bases between them. Germline V gene lookup returns CDR1 LGHNA and CDR2 YSLEER. As DNA, the CDR3 is TGCGCCAGCAGCCAAGATTTAAGGGCCTCCCAGTACTTC. It is translated as CASSQDLRASQYF.

The V gene is TRBV28, the J gene TRBJ1-5, with TRBD1 identical over 8 bases. The V gene end was trimmed by 6 bases and the J gene end by 2 bases; junction bases not matched to a gene: 6. The CDR3 is 15 residues long. Germline V gives CDR1 MDHEN, CDR2 SYDVKM. The CDR3 nucleotides read TGTGCCAGCAGCTTCGGACAGGGTCGCAATCAGCCCCAGCATTTT. Its translation is CASSFGQGRNQPQHF.

The chain is built from TRBV6-2 or TRBV6-3 and TRBJ1-6; 7 bases are a match to TRBD1. CDR1 is MNHEY and CDR2 is SVGEGT in the germline V gene. After removal of 4 bases from V and 11 bases from J, the junction contained 8 bases not matched to a gene. The CDR3 covers 14 residues. The CDR3 DNA follows: TGTGCCAGCAGTTTAACAGGGGACTCAGCACCCCTCCACTTT. Translated: CASSLTGDSAPLHF.

This rearrangement joins TRBV15 to TRBJ2-7; D may be TRBD2 (6 bases). Trimming left V 1 base short and J 2 bases short, with 9 bases between. From germline, CDR1 is LNHNV and CDR2 YYDKDF (reference sequence). The CDR3 has 14 amino acids. DNA for the CDR3: TGTGCCACCAGCAGAGGGGGGGTTACCTACGAGCAGTACTTC. Encoded protein: CATSRGGVTYEQYF.

This clone appeared once. V is TRBV10-3 and J is TRBJ2-1, with D perhaps given as TRBD1 or TRBD2 (5 bases each). CDR1 ENHRY and CDR2 SYGVKD come from the germline V gene. V shed 8 bases and J shed 4 bases, with 18 bases lying between them. The CDR3 length is 15 residues. CDR3: CAIHPGTERYNEQFF. The CDR3 DNA reads as TGTGCCATCCACCCGGGGACGGAAAGATACAATGAGCAGTTCTTC.

This chain connects TRBV5-1 to TRBJ2-5, with 11 bases identical to TRBD2. Per germline, CDR1 SGHRS and CDR2 YFSETQ. Germline trimming cut 0 bases from V and 5 bases from J; bases unmatched to any gene: 12. The CDR3 consists of 18 residues. CDR3 DNA: TGCGCCAGCAGCTTGGGGCTAGCGGGGGGCTCTTTTCGGGAGACCCAGTACTTC. Its translation is CASSLGLAGGSFRETQYF.

V usage is TRBV30 and J usage is TRBJ2-1; D might be TRBD1 or TRBD2, each matching 5 bases. The CDR3 is 17 residues long. The germline V gene has CDR1 GTSNPN and CDR2 SVGIG (reference sequence). V was pared by 4 bases and J by 0 bases, with 19 bases between. CDR3 loop: CAWKRGWTLLSYNEQFF. The CDR3 DNA sequence: TGTGCCTGGAAAAGGGGTTGGACTCTCCTCTCCTACAATGAGCAGTTCTTC.

The V call is TRBV4-2, the J call TRBJ1-1, with TRBD1 matching 10 bases. This CDR3 spans 14 amino acids. The V segment lost 4 bases and the J segment 5 bases; nucleotides outside the gene matches: 4. CDR1 is LGHNA and CDR2 is YNFKEQ in the germline V gene. The CDR3 nucleotides read TGTGCCAGCAGCCCCTTGGACAGGGGGACTGAAGCTTTCTTT. Its protein product is CASSPLDRGTEAFF.

With regard to this clone: A much larger clone lies a single base off, so this may be a read error. Other DNA sequences of this sample code for an identical CDR3. This chain uses TRBV5-1 with TRBJ2-7; D is unclear. V gave up 0 bases and J gave up 1 base, with 11 bases separating them. The CDR3 runs to 15 residues. CDR1 is SGHRS, CDR2 YFSETQ, per germline. In DNA, the CDR3 is TGCGCCAGCAGCTTGGTGTGGGGTCCTTCCTACGAGCAGTACTTC. Protein: CASSLVWGPSYEQYF. The complete variable domain, with remaining parts taken from reference TRBV5-1 and TRBJ2-7, reads KAGVTQTPRYLIKTRGQQVTLSCSPISGHRSVSWYQQTPGQGLQFLFEYFSETQRNKGNFPGRFSGRQFSNSRSEMNVSTLELGDSALYLCASSLVWGPSYEQYFGPGTRLTVT.

The V gene is TRBV2, the J gene TRBJ1-5; D ambiguous. CDR1 and CDR2 from the germline V gene are SNHLY and FYNNEI. This CDR3 is built from 13 residues. V gave up 6 bases and J gave up 6 bases, with 12 bases separating them. CDR3 nucleotide sequence: TGTGCCAGCAGGGGTTTGGGGAGTCAGCCCCAGCATTTT. Translated: CASRGLGSQPQHF.

The V call is TRBV18, the J call TRBJ2-3, with D unresolved. From germline, CDR1 is KGHSH and CDR2 LQKENI. Deletions cut 3 bases from V and 1 base from J, with 8 bases between. The CDR3 length is 14 residues. Here the CDR3 DNA reads TGTGCCAGCTCACCGTATAGGGGCACAGATACGCAGTATTTT. It encodes CASSPYRGTDTQYF.

The genes are TRBV21-1 and TRBJ2-2; the D segment call TRBD1 is taken from the table without a DNA check. TRBV21-1 is a known pseudogene. CDR3 length equals 19 residues. CDR3 loop: CASSKGEGWGTMNTGELFF. CDR3 bases: TGTGCCAGCAGCAAAGGAGAGGGGTGGGGGACAATGAACACCGGGGAGCTGTTTTTT.

This chain joins TRBV3-1 (or the pseudogene TRBV3-2) and TRBJ1-4; TRBD1 aligns across 7 bases. The CDR3 covers 16 residues. J was trimmed by 8 bases and V by 3 bases; bases with no gene match: 12. CDR1 LGHDT and CDR2 YNNKEL come from the germline V gene (reference sequence). CDR3 sequence (DNA): TGTGCCAGCAGCCATACAAACAGGGGTTATAGGGAAAAACTGTTTTTT. Translated: CASSHTNRGYREKLFF.

CDR3 protein: CASSQGGPASGAYNEQFF. In DNA, the CDR3 is TGTGCCAGCAGCCAAGGAGGGCCAGCTAGCGGGGCCTACAATGAGCAGTTCTTC. The chain carries TRBV4-2 and TRBJ2-1; 9 bases line up with TRBD2. Trimming removed 1 base from V and 2 bases from J; junction bases left unmatched: 9. The CDR3 length is 18 residues. Germline CDR1 LGHNA, CDR2 YNFKEQ.

V gene TRBV3-1 (or the pseudogene TRBV3-2) combines with J gene TRBJ2-1, with 13 bases that match TRBD2. Germline V gene lookup returns CDR1 LGHDT and CDR2 YNNKEL (reference sequence). J gave up 8 bases and V 4 bases, and 11 bases lay outside the gene matches. This CDR3 is built from 17 residues. CDR3 bases: TGTGCCAGCAGCCCGCGGACTAGCGGGGGAGGCGTCCATGAGCAGTTCTTC. Translated, it gives CASSPRTSGGGVHEQFF.

The rearrangement joins TRBV6-5 to TRBJ1-3; D may be TRBD1 (6 bases). The CDR3 length is 14 residues. V lost 7 bases to trimming and J lost 8 bases, with 18 bases between them. The germline CDR1 and CDR2 sequences are MNHEY and SVGAGI. CDR3 DNA: TGTGCCAGCAAGAAGGGGGTCGTCCAGGACACCATATATTTT. This encodes CASKKGVVQDTIYF.

The chain has TRBV7-3 and TRBJ2-3; 9 bases align to TRBD2. The V gene's germline CDR1 is SGHTA and CDR2 FQGTGA. The CDR3 runs to 20 residues. J was trimmed by 0 bases and V by 3 bases; bases with no gene match: 16. This chain's CDR3 is CASSFPGASGASPSTDTQYF. In DNA form, the CDR3 reads TGTGCCAGCAGCTTCCCCGGGGCTAGCGGGGCATCTCCAAGCACAGATACGCAGTATTTT.

J is TRBJ1-2 and V is TRBV18; D is ambiguous. With 3 bases removed from V and 8 bases from J, the gap between germline ends came to 10 bases. Germline-derived CDR1 and CDR2 are KGHSH and LQKENI. This CDR3 has 12 residues. The CDR3 coding sequence is TGTGCCAGCTCACCGGCGATTCAGGGCTACACCTTC. Translation gives CASSPAIQGYTF.

The chain's CDR3 is CSVEPKGGYGYTF. The CDR3, as DNA: TGCAGCGTTGAACCCAAAGGGGGCTATGGCTACACCTTC. The chain recombines TRBV29-1 with TRBJ1-2; perhaps TRBD1 as D (6 bases). There are 13 residues in the CDR3. The V end was cut by 2 bases, the J end by 4 bases, with 11 bases between. CDR1 and CDR2 from the germline V gene are SQVTM and ANQGSEA.

The chain recombines TRBV4-2 with TRBJ2-1; D unclear. V shed 1 base and J shed 4 bases, with 14 bases lying between them. This CDR3 region has 16 residues. CDR1 and CDR2 (germline): LGHNA, YNFKEQ. The CDR3 spells CASSQAGLSNYNEQFF. In DNA form, the CDR3 reads TGTGCCAGCAGCCAAGCCGGCTTATCTAATTACAATGAGCAGTTCTTC.

This chain connects TRBV2 to TRBJ1-2; tentatively, D is TRBD1 (5 bases). V shed 8 bases and J shed 7 bases, with 17 bases lying between them. CDR3 length: 13 residues. Looked up from germline, CDR1 is SNHLY and CDR2 is FYNNEI. The CDR3 loop is CASAGTGLFGYTF. The CDR3 DNA reads TGTGCCAGCGCCGGGACGGGACTATTTGGCTACACCTTC.

J is TRBJ1-2 and V is TRBV19; 9 bases are shared with TRBD1. Unmatched junction bases numbered 13, after V lost 8 bases and J lost 6 bases. The germline V gene encodes CDR1 LNHDA and CDR2 SQIVND (reference sequence). The CDR3 totals 15 residues. CDR3 nucleotides: TGTGCCAGTGCCATCGGGACAGGGAATTTCGATGGCTACACCTTC. Protein sequence: CASAIGTGNFDGYTF.

This rearrangement joins TRBV15 to TRBJ1-2, with D possibly TRBD1 on 5 matching bases. The germline V gene has CDR1 LNHNV and CDR2 YYDKDF (reference sequence). Trimming took off 0 bases at V and 10 bases at J, with 15 bases between the two ends. The CDR3 extends over 14 amino acids. The CDR3 here is CATSREFAGKYYTF. In nucleotides, the CDR3 is TGTGCCACCAGCAGAGAGTTCGCAGGGAAGTACTACACCTTC.